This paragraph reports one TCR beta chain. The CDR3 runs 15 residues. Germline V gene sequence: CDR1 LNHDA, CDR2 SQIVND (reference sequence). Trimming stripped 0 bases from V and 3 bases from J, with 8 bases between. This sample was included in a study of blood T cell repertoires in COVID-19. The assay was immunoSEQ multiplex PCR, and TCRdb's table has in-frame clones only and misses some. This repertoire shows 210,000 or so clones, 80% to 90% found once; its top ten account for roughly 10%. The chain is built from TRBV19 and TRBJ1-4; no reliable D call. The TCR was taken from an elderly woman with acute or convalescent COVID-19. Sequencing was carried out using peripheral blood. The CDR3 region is CASSIEEQPNEKLFF. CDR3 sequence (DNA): TGTGCCAGTAGTATAGAGGAACAGCCTAATGAAAAACTGTTTTTT.